This TCR beta chain was sequenced during a study of blood T cell repertoires in COVID-19. On the study more broadly: Spain, Italy and the United States supplied samples that represented acute and convalescent COVID-19. T cells, B-cell-depleted T cells, or PBMCs supplied cDNA or gDNA.

Per the authors' pipeline: For nucleated cells, counts were estimated from reference gene primer amplification. This table comes from immunoSEQ multiplex PCR, and its TCRdb copy is limited to in-frame clones, with some not included. V and J calls and clone size are as listed in that table; D and trimming were resolved from the DNA. The sample includes about 48,000 clones, just over 85% of them seen just once. Deletions cut 6 bases from V and 4 bases from J, with 10 bases between. The CDR3 consists of 13 residues. Followed over time, Seattle patients had been enrolled while infection was active. The gene calls are TRBV12-3 or TRBV12-4 and TRBJ1-3; D is possibly TRBD1 (6 bases). Source material: peripheral blood. This TCR derives from a woman over 75 with COVID-19, enrolled during active disease. CDR3 in amino acids: CASSGTSGNTIYF. DNA of the CDR3: TGTGCCAGCAGCGGGACAAGCGGAAACACCATATATTTT.